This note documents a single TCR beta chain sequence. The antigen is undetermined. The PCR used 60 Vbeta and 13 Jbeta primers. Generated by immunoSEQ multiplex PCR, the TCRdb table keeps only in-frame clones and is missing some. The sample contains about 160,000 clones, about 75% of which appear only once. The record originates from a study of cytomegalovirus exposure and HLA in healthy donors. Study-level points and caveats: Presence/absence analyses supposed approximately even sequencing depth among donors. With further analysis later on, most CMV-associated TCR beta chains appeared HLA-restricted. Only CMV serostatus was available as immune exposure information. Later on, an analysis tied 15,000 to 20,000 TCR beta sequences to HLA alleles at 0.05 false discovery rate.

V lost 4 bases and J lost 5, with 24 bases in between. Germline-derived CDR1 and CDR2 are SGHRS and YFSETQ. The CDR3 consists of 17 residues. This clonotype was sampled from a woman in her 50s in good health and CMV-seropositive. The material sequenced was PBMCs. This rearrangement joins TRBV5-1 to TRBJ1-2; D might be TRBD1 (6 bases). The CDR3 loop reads CASSTIPADSRQYGYTF. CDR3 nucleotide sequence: TGCGCCAGCAGCACTATACCCGCGGACAGCCGCCAATATGGCTACACCTTC.